Below, 15 T cell receptor beta chains from the same sample are listed, as sequenced in a study of cytomegalovirus exposure and HLA in healthy donors (TCRdb year 2017). The library was generated by the immunoSEQ multiplex PCR assay. A mixture of 60 forward primers for TCR Vbeta segments and 13 reverse primers for TCR Jbeta segments was used in the multiplex PCR. Here the immuneACCESS table is served through TCRdb, limited to in-frame sequences with V and J called. Missing clones are a known gap in these copies; in checked studies unresolved V genes cover under half, and the rest lacks a known reason. The sample table contains fewer than 150,000 clones; only one count was recorded for around 81% of them. Of the sample, approximately 7% is held by the ten largest clones. Input material: PBMCs. These receptors originate from a man aged 40-50 years in good health and CMV-seropositive.

This chain connects TRBV4-1 to TRBJ1-4; 8 bases line up with TRBD1. Trimming at V came to 8 bases and at J to 8 bases, leaving 10 bases not matched to a gene. This CDR3 contains 14 residues. Germline loops: CDR1 MGHRA, CDR2 YSYEKL. This chain's CDR3 is CASASGQEGEKLFF. The CDR3 DNA is TGCGCCAGCGCGTCGGGACAGGAGGGGGAAAAACTGTTTTTT.

The J gene is TRBJ1-1, the V gene TRBV15, with a weak D call TRBD1 (5 bases). Trimming left V 3 bases short and J 0 bases short, with 11 bases between. The germline V gene has CDR1 LNHNV and CDR2 YYDKDF (reference sequence). The CDR3 spans 15 residues. CDR3 region: CATSSWGGLNTEAFF. CDR3 in DNA: TGTGCCACCAGCAGTTGGGGGGGATTGAACACTGAAGCTTTCTTT.

The chain couples TRBV6-1 to TRBJ2-7; D not resolved. V lost 7 bases to trimming and J lost 7 bases, with 8 bases between them. Germline lookup yields CDR1 MNHNS and CDR2 SASEGT. This CDR3 has 10 residues. CDR3 amino acids: CASKTSEQYF. CDR3 DNA sequence: TGTGCCAGCAAGACTTCTGAGCAGTACTTC.

The V and J genes are TRBV19 and TRBJ1-1, with D possibly being TRBD1 (5 bases). This CDR3 is 16 amino acids long. CDR1 and CDR2 from the germline V gene are LNHDA and SQIVND (reference sequence). V lost 8 bases, J lost 1 base, and 20 bases lay in between. In DNA form, the CDR3 reads TGTGCCAGTCTCTACGCAACAGGCCTGGGGAACACTGAAGCTTTCTTT. This gives the protein CASLYATGLGNTEAFF. Supplemented by reference TRBV19 and TRBJ1-1, the full variable domain reads DGGITQSPKYLFRKEGQNVTLSCEQNLNHDAMYWYRQDPGQGLRLIYYSQIVNDFQKGDIAEGYSVSREKKESFPLTVTSAQKNPTAFYLCASLYATGLGNTEAFFGQGTRLTVV.

The chain joins TRBV28 to TRBJ1-1; 8 bases are a match to TRBD1. This CDR3 contains 11 residues. Unmatched junction bases numbered 5, after V lost 9 bases and J lost 8 bases. Germline CDR1 is MDHEN and CDR2 is SYDVKM. In DNA form, the CDR3 reads TGTGCCAGTCTGAGACAGGGGGAAGCTTTCTTT. Encoded protein: CASLRQGEAFF.

The chain uses TRBV27 and TRBJ1-1, with D possibly TRBD1 on 6 matching bases. Trimming stripped 7 bases from V and 0 bases from J, with 9 bases between. The length of the CDR3 is 13 residues. Per the germline V gene, CDR1 is MNHEY and CDR2 is SMNVEV (reference sequence). CDR3 amino acids: CASMDRMNTEAFF. Here the CDR3 DNA reads TGTGCCAGCATGGACAGAATGAACACTGAAGCTTTCTTT.

The chain recombines TRBV10-3 with TRBJ2-1; 7 nucleotides line up with TRBD2. After removal of 4 bases from V and 5 bases from J, the junction contained 5 bases not matched to a gene. The CDR3 totals 14 residues. CDR1 and CDR2 from the germline V gene are ENHRY and SYGVKD. CDR3 region: CAISGEGRDNEQFF. The CDR3, as DNA: TGTGCCATCAGTGGGGAGGGGAGGGACAATGAGCAGTTCTTC.

This chain connects TRBV6-5 to TRBJ2-2; D is uncertain. Germline V gives CDR1 MNHEY, CDR2 SVGAGI. Trimming shortened V by 6 bases and J by 3 bases, and 11 bases separated the two germline ends. The CDR3 extends over 14 amino acids. Here the CDR3 reads CASRPRRDTGELFF. CDR3 coding DNA: TGTGCCAGCAGACCTCGAAGAGACACCGGGGAGCTGTTTTTT.

The count of this clone is one. The CDR3 sequence is CASSSTGARSPLHF. The CDR3 region has the DNA TGTGCCAGCAGTTCGACGGGTGCAAGGTCACCCCTCCACTTT. The chain carries TRBV27 and TRBJ1-6; D unclear. This CDR3 is 14 amino acids long. Germline CDR1 MNHEY, CDR2 SMNVEV (reference sequence). Trimming removed 4 bases at V and 10 bases at J, with 14 bases between.

The chain employs TRBV7-9 and TRBJ2-1; 10 positions match TRBD2. The germline V gene has CDR1 SEHNR and CDR2 FQNEAQ (reference sequence). CDR3 length: 14 amino acids. The junction had 7 bases not matched to a gene; V was cut back by 7 bases and J by 7 bases. The CDR3, as DNA: TGTGCCAGCACCAGAGCGGGAGGGCCGAATGAGCAGTTCTTC. It specifies CASTRAGGPNEQFF.

The chain couples TRBV5-6 to TRBJ1-4; D not resolved. There are 18 residues in the CDR3. V was clipped by 2 bases and J by 8 bases, with 25 bases between them. Germline assignment: CDR1 SGHDT and CDR2 YYEEEE. The CDR3 loop reads CASSFSRGGLVLGEKLFF. The CDR3 nucleotides read TGTGCCAGCAGCTTTTCCCGTGGAGGGTTGGTTTTAGGCGAAAAACTGTTTTTT.

V usage is TRBV2 and J usage is TRBJ1-5, with 7 nucleotides matching TRBD1. Germline trimming cut 1 base from V and 2 bases from J; bases unmatched to any gene: 2. This CDR3 is 15 amino acids long. From germline, CDR1 is SNHLY and CDR2 FYNNEI. CDR3 sequence (DNA): TGTGCCAGCAGTGAAGGAGGGGGCGGCAATCAGCCCCAGCATTTT. This encodes CASSEGGGGNQPQHF. Together with reference TRBV2 and TRBJ1-5, the CDR3 gives the full variable domain: EPEVTQTPSHQVTQMGQEVILRCVPISNHLYFYWYRQILGQKVEFLVSFYNNEISEKSEIFDDQFSVERPDGSNFTLKIRSTKLEDSAMYFCASSEGGGGNQPQHFGDGTRLSIL.

The chain couples TRBV30 to TRBJ1-1; maybe TRBD1 (5 bases). Germline-derived CDR1 and CDR2 are GTSNPN and SVGIG (reference sequence). The length of the CDR3 is 17 residues. Trimming removed 3 bases at V and 4 bases at J, with 24 bases between. CDR3 protein: CAWRHGALVWGGTEAFF. The CDR3 DNA sequence: TGTGCCTGGAGACACGGGGCACTTGTTTGGGGGGGCACTGAAGCTTTCTTT.

CDR3: CASSPRQGEKYEQYF. In DNA, the CDR3 is TGTGCCAGCAGTCCGCGACAGGGGGAAAAGTACGAGCAGTACTTC. The rearrangement uses TRBV6-6 and TRBJ2-7; 9 bases line up with TRBD1. Trimming cost V 5 bases and J 4 bases; bases outside gene matches: 9. CDR3 length: 15 residues. Germline V gene lookup returns CDR1 MNHNY and CDR2 SVGAGI (reference sequence).

This chain links TRBV2 with TRBJ1-1; 12 bases map to TRBD1. V was clipped by 7 bases and J by 0 bases; unmatched bases: 6. CDR1 is SNHLY and CDR2 is FYNNEI in the germline V gene. This CDR3 has 16 residues. Here the CDR3 reads CASTLGTGGVNTEAFF. The CDR3 DNA reads as TGTGCCAGCACCCTTGGGACAGGGGGCGTGAACACTGAAGCTTTCTTT.